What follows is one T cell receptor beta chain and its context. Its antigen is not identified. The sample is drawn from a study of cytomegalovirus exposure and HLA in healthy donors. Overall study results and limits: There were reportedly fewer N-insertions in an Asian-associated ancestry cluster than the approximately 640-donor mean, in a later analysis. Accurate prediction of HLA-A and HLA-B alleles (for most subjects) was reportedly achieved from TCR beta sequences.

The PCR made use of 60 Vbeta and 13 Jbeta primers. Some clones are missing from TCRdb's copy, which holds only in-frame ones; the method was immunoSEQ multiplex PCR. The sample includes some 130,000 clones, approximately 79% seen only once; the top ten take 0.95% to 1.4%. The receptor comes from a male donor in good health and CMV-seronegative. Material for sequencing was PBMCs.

CDR3 sequence: CASSHNLRNRGTEAFF. The CDR3 region has the DNA TGTGCCAGCAGCCACAACCTTAGGAACAGGGGGACTGAAGCTTTCTTT. This chain links TRBV27 with TRBJ1-1, with 8 bases fitting TRBD1. Germline V CDR1 and CDR2: MNHEY, SMNVEV (reference sequence). The CDR3 is 16 residues long. V lost 6 bases, J lost 5 bases, and 14 bases stayed unmatched.